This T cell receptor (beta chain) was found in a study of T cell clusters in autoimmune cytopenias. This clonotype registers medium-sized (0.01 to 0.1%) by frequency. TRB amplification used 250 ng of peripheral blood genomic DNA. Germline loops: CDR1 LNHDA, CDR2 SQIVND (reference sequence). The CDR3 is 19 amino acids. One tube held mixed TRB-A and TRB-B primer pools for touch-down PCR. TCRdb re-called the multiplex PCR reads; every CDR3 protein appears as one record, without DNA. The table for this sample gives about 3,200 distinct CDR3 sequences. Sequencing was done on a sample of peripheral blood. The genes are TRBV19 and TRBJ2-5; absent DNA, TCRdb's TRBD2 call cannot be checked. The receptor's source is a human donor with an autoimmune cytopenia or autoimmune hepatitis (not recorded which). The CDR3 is CASSIVGALLAGGRETQYF.